The text below deals with one T cell receptor beta chain. Its antigen is unknown. Other DNA sequences of this sample code for an identical CDR3. Sequencing was performed with immunoSEQ multiplex PCR; in TCRdb, only in-frame clones are kept and a portion is missing. The sample carries 9,500 to 15,000 clones, around four fifths recorded once. Blood donors with median age roughly 58 years (range roughly 21-75), around 58% female, served as healthy controls. The CD4+ and CD8+ fractions came from positive magnetic bead selection and were purity-checked by flow cytometry. V dropped 0 bases and J dropped 0 bases, with 8 bases sitting between them. Germline-derived CDR1 and CDR2 are SGDLS and YYNGEE. CDR3 size: 15 residues. The data were taken from a study of somatic mutations in cytotoxic T cells in rheumatoid arthritis. Whole-study context: Flow sorting at nearly 100% purity was applied to some V beta antibody-stained T-cell populations, which included V beta1+ cells sequenced for TCRB.

Study-level findings and limits: Nobody had found out which antigens the expanded CD8+ clones targeted.

This clonotype was sampled from a woman aged 60 to 75 in good health. J is TRBJ2-3 and V is TRBV9; weak D call: TRBD2 (6 bases). The sample taken for sequencing was CD8+ T cells sorted from blood. The CDR3 sequence is CASSVAGTSTDTQYF. Written as DNA, the CDR3 is TGTGCCAGCAGCGTAGCAGGGACTAGCACAGATACGCAGTATTTT.